This TCR beta chain derives from a study of T cells in Graves' hyperthyroidism and ophthalmopathy. Using RNA transcripts as the source, TCR beta CDR3 regions were amplified. The HTBI primer set drove a first-round RT-PCR of the TCR CDR3. TCRdb redid the calling of the multiplex PCR reads with MiXCR, one entry per CDR3 protein. The table has over 500,000 distinct CDR3 sequences, 14% seen once. CDR1 SGHRS and CDR2 YFSETQ come from the germline V gene. The length of the CDR3 is 14 residues. Trimming pared 2 bases from V and 0 bases from J, leaving 3 bases between. The study based diagnoses on clinical symptoms, serum thyroxine and TRAb, thyroid ultrasound and orbital computed tomography. PBMCs stemmed from about 9.5 ml fresh peripheral blood.

Sequencing input: blood. The receptor comes from a woman in her thirties or forties with Graves' hyperthyroidism. This chain links TRBV5-1 with TRBJ2-6; D is uncertain. The CDR3 loop reads CASSFVSGANVLTF. The DNA of the CDR3 is TGCGCCAGCAGCTTCGTCTCTGGGGCCAACGTCCTGACTTTC.